This TCR beta chain appears in the sequencing data of a study of blood T cell repertoires in COVID-19. Study overall: The samples span acute and convalescent COVID-19 from the United States, Italy and Spain. PBMCs, B-cell-depleted T cells, or T cells provided the cDNA or gDNA that made up the material.

The CDR3 has 15 residues. From germline, CDR1 is SGHRS and CDR2 YFSETQ. V dropped 4 bases and J dropped 7; count of bases not matched to a gene: 10. Libraries were prepared by immunoSEQ multiplex PCR; TCRdb keeps only in-frame clonotypes and omits some of them. The top ten hold about 12% of the sample, which has 70,000 to 90,000 clones, approximately 84% seen once. The specimen was peripheral blood. The receptor was isolated from a human donor in a cohort sampled during active COVID-19. The chain carries TRBV5-1 and TRBJ1-4; 7 bases match TRBD1. The CDR3 is CASSRGQPAGEKLFF. The CDR3 bases are TGCGCCAGCAGCCGGGGACAGCCGGCCGGTGAAAAACTGTTTTTT.